The source of this T cell receptor (beta chain) is a study of blood T cell repertoires in COVID-19. Overall study context: Whether acute or convalescent, the COVID-19 samples came from the United States, Italy and Spain.

Losses at the gene ends were 4 bases for V and 1 base for J; bases not matched to a gene: 7. From germline, CDR1 is SGHKS and CDR2 YYEKEE (reference sequence). The CDR3 contains 15 residues. Sequencing was performed with immunoSEQ multiplex PCR; in TCRdb, only in-frame clones are kept and a portion is missing. The data hold 140,000 to 150,000 clones, with roughly 88% observed a single time. This receptor was identified in a woman aged 55 to 70 with COVID-19, enrolled during active disease. Material for sequencing was peripheral blood. The V gene is TRBV5-5, the J gene TRBJ1-1; 7 positions match TRBD1. CDR3 bases: TGTGCCAGCAGCCTAGTACAGGGGTCGAACACTGAAGCTTTCTTT. Its translation: CASSLVQGSNTEAFF. Based on the CDR3 plus reference TRBV5-5 and TRBJ1-1, the full variable domain is DAGVTQSPTHLIKTRGQQVTLRCSPISGHKSVSWYQQVLGQGPQFIFQYYEKEERGRGNFPDRFSARQFPNYSSELNVNALLLGDSALYLCASSLVQGSNTEAFFGQGTRLTVV.